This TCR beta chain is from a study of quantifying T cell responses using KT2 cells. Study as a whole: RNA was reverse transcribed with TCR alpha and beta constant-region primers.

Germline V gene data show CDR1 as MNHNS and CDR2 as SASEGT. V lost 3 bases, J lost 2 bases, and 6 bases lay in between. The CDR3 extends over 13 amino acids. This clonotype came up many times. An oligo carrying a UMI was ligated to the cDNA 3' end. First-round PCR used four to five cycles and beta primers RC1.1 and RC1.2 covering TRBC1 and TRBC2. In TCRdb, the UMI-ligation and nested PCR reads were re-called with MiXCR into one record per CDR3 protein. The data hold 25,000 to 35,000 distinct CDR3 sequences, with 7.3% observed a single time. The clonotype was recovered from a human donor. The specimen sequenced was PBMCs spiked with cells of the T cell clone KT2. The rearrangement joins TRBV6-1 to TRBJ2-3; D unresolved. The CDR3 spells CASSDRATDTQYF. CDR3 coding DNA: TGTGCCAGCAGTGATCGGGCCACAGATACGCAGTATTTT.